This T cell receptor beta chain comes out of a study of beta chain features in type 1 diabetes. Study at large: Patient and healthy donor groups were alike in age, gender and cell yields.

Sequenced material consisted of expressed TCRB transcripts (all of the isolated RNA was reverse transcribed). Profiled with immunoSEQ multiplex PCR; TCRdb holds only in-frame clones, not every one. This table has 630,000 or so clones, over 12% appearing once. Broader study findings: Across patients, naive, central memory and Treg TCRB repertoires exhibited apparently greater similarity than was observed across healthy donors. TCRB CDR3s were moderately but significantly shorter in Type 1 diabetes patients in all four CD4+ subsets. Type 1 diabetes patients showed fewer insertions and more deletions at VDJ junctions.

This clone has just a few counts. Its target is not known. Germline loops: CDR1 SGHTA, CDR2 FQGNSA. The V and J ends lost 4 bases and 13 bases, in that order; junction bases with no gene match: 11. This CDR3 contains 15 residues. This chain connects TRBV7-2 to TRBJ2-3; TRBD2 matches at 13 bases. Sequencing was performed on naive CD4+ T cells from blood. The sequence derives from a man aged 18 to 29 with type 1 diabetes. For the CDR3, the DNA is TGTGCCAGCAGCTCGGGACTAGCGGGGTCTAGCACGGAGTATTTT. Protein: CASSSGLAGSSTEYF. Using reference TRBV7-2 and TRBJ2-3 for the parts outside the CDR3, the full variable domain is GAGVSQSPSNKVTEKGKDVELRCDPISGHTALYWYRQSLGQGLEFLIYFQGNSAPDKSGLPSDRFSAERTGGSVSTLTIQRTQQEDSAVYLCASSSGLAGSSTEYFGPGTRLTVL.